These T cell receptor beta chains were read from a single sample in a study of long-term antiretroviral therapy in people with HIV. The table came from immunoSEQ multiplex PCR; TCRdb's copy has only in-frame clones and leaves some out. The profile shows roughly 28,000 clones, roughly nine tenths of them singletons. Here the sequenced sample was unsorted PBMCs, taken 3.1 years after starting antiretroviral therapy. The receptors stem from a man younger than 30 with HIV. CDR3s include the opening cysteine and the closing phenylalanine or tryptophan. Fields, in order: CDR3 DNA, CDR3 protein, CDR3 length, J gene, V gene, D gene, clone size. A D gene is named only where the DNA matches it firmly. Part of the rows lack a size; the others show once, few, many or a class for expanded clones.

TGTGCCAGTAGTATAGCCTTTGCAGCTAACTATGGCTACACCTTC	CASSIAFAANYGYTF	15	TRBJ1-2	TRBV19	NA	NA
TGTGCCAGCAGCCCCCTAGACACCTACTATAATTCACCCCTCCACTTT	CASSPLDTYYNSPLHF	16	TRBJ1-6	TRBV9	NA	NA
TGTGCCAGCAGTCCGGGGGTTGGGGCCCGCTATGGCTACACCTTC	CASSPGVGARYGYTF	15	TRBJ1-2	TRBV5-4	NA	NA
TGTGCCACCAGTAGCAGGGTGACAGATACGCAGTATTTT	CATSSRVTDTQYF	13	TRBJ2-3	TRBV15	NA	NA
TGCGCCAGCAGCCAAGTCCCGGGACTAGCGGGAGGGCCCGGTGAGCAGTTCTTC	CASSQVPGLAGGPGEQFF	18	TRBJ2-1	TRBV4-1	TRBD2	NA
TGTGCCAGCAGCGGCCACGAGGGGGGGGAGACCCAGTACTTC	CASSGHEGGETQYF	14	TRBJ2-5	TRBV7-9	NA	NA
TGCAGCGTTGCAACGGGTCATGAGCAGTTCTTC	CSVATGHEQFF	11	TRBJ2-1	TRBV29-1	NA	NA
TGTGCCTGGAGTGTAGATAAGAGCTCCTACAATGAGCAGTTCTTC	CAWSVDKSSYNEQFF	15	TRBJ2-1	TRBV30	NA	once
TGTGCCAGCTCACCACCACAGGACGCGAGCGAGCAGTACTTC	CASSPPQDASEQYF	14	TRBJ2-7	TRBV18	NA	NA
TGTGCCAGCAGGCGCGCGGTGGTTTCGGGTGGCTACACCTTC	CASRRAVVSGGYTF	14	TRBJ1-2	TRBV6-5	NA	NA
TGCGCCAGCAGCCCGGACAGGGTACAGGTGTTCTTC	CASSPDRVQVFF	12	TRBJ2-1	TRBV5-1	TRBD1	NA
TGTGCCAGCTCACCAATAAGGAGCAATCAGCCCCAGCATTTT	CASSPIRSNQPQHF	14	TRBJ1-5	TRBV18	NA	once
TGTGCCAGCTCAAAGGACCCCGGTCAGCCCCAGCATTTT	CASSKDPGQPQHF	13	TRBJ1-5	TRBV18	NA	NA
TGTGCCAGCCAAGGACAGGGACACTATGGCTACACCTTC	CASQGQGHYGYTF	13	TRBJ1-2	TRBV19	TRBD1	NA
TGTGCCAGCAGCTTAGCCCGGCAGGGCACTGAAGCTTTCTTT	CASSLARQGTEAFF	14	TRBJ1-1	TRBV7-2	NA	once
TGTGCCAGCAGCGGCGATCCAACAGGGGGTATGGGCTACAATGAGCAGTTCTTC	CASSGDPTGGMGYNEQFF	18	TRBJ2-1	TRBV9	TRBD1	NA
TGTGCCGCGGGAATAGCCTCCTACGAGCAGTACTTC	CAAGIASYEQYF	12	TRBJ2-7	TRBV7-2	NA	NA